These 19 T cell receptor beta chains were all obtained from the same sample, sequenced in a study of STAT5B mutations in CD4+ large granular lymphocyte leukemia. Sequenced by immunoSEQ multiplex PCR; TCRdb stores in-frame clones only, minus some. The repertoire holds more than 20,000 clones, with roughly three quarters as singletons. Source material: CD4+ T cells from blood buffy coats. The receptor set was obtained from a human donor in good health.

V usage is TRBV11-3 and J usage is TRBJ1-1, with 9 bases fitting TRBD1. The CDR3 runs to 17 residues. The ends lost 4 bases at V and 0 bases at J; junction bases unmatched: 9. Germline V gene lookup returns CDR1 SGHNT and CDR2 YENEEA. The CDR3 is CASSSTGGAGMNTEAFF. CDR3 coding DNA: TGTGCCAGCAGCTCCACAGGGGGCGCGGGGATGAACACTGAAGCTTTCTTT.

The chain has TRBV4-1 and TRBJ2-7; maybe TRBD2 (5 bases). Germline CDR1 is MGHRA and CDR2 is YSYEKL. The CDR3 spans 16 residues. The V end was cut by 3 bases, the J end by 2 bases, with 17 bases between. The CDR3 protein is CASSQGKGPGAYEQYF. CDR3 DNA: TGCGCCAGCAGCCAGGGGAAGGGTCCCGGGGCCTACGAGCAGTACTTC.

The V and J genes are TRBV13 and TRBJ2-3; D call uncertain. The CDR3 has 14 amino acids. The V end was cut by 2 bases, the J end by 5 bases, with 11 bases between. From germline, CDR1 is PRHDT and CDR2 FYEKMQ (reference sequence). CDR3 nucleotides: TGTGCCAGCAGCTTACTCGGTTACAGAGATACGCAGTATTTT. Translating it yields CASSLLGYRDTQYF.

The chain couples TRBV5-1 to TRBJ2-7; perhaps TRBD2 as D (6 bases). The CDR3 covers 13 residues. V dropped 3 bases and J dropped 4 bases, with 11 bases sitting between them. CDR1 and CDR2 from the germline V gene are SGHRS and YFSETQ. The CDR3 loop is CASSSFRGYEQYF. The DNA for the CDR3 is TGCGCCAGCAGCTCCTTTCGGGGGTACGAGCAGTACTTC.

The CDR3 DNA reads TGTGCCAGCAGCTCCCCCTTTGGGGTTGAGGTTGAAGCTTTCTTT. Its translation is CASSSPFGVEVEAFF. The chain uses TRBV11-2 and TRBJ1-1; D is unresolved. V was shortened by 4 bases and J by 7 bases, with 19 bases between the two germline ends. The CDR3 consists of 15 residues. The V gene's germline CDR1 is SGHAT and CDR2 FQNNGV.

In this sample, this clone turned up once. The chain has TRBV4-3 and TRBJ1-2, with 7 positions matching TRBD1. The CDR3 spans 16 residues. J lost 5 bases, V lost 0 bases, and 9 bases had no gene match. The germline V gene encodes CDR1 LGHNA and CDR2 YSLEER. The CDR3 here is CASSQDENRGEYGYTF. In nucleotides, the CDR3 is TGCGCCAGCAGCCAAGATGAGAACAGGGGCGAATATGGCTACACCTTC.

This rearrangement joins TRBV7-3 to TRBJ2-1, with D possibly TRBD2 on 6 matching bases. Germline V gene data show CDR1 as SGHTA and CDR2 as FQGTGA. This CDR3 has 16 amino acids. Trimming left V 2 bases short and J 4 bases short, with 15 bases between. CDR3 in DNA: TGTGCCAGCAGCTTATCGGGCGGGGTAGCGTACAATGAGCAGTTCTTC. Its protein is CASSLSGGVAYNEQFF.

V and J are TRBV5-6 and TRBJ1-1; possibly TRBD1 for D (5 bases). The germline gives CDR1 SGHDT, CDR2 YYEEEE. V gave up 4 bases and J gave up 1 base, with 11 bases separating them. The CDR3 totals 14 residues. As DNA, the CDR3 is TGTGCCAGCAGCGGGGACGGACCGAACACTGAAGCTTTCTTT. Encoded protein: CASSGDGPNTEAFF.

This clone was found once. This chain links TRBV30 with TRBJ1-2; perhaps TRBD1 as D (6 bases). Trimming pared 4 bases from V and 5 bases from J, leaving 11 bases between. This CDR3 is 12 amino acids long. Germline loops: CDR1 GTSNPN, CDR2 SVGIG (reference sequence). The CDR3 here is CAWTGGKYGYTF. Written as DNA, the CDR3 is TGTGCCTGGACGGGGGGCAAGTATGGCTACACCTTC. Filled out from reference TRBV30 and TRBJ1-2, the complete variable domain reads SQTIHQWPATLVQPVGSPLSLECTVEGTSNPNLYWYRQAAGRGLQLLFYSVGIGQISSEVPQNLSASRPQDRQFILSSKKLLLSDSGFYLCAWTGGKYGYTFGSGTRLTVV.

This clone was picked up a small number of times. The V and J genes are TRBV4-1 and TRBJ1-2, with 8 bases fitting TRBD1. The germline V gene has CDR1 MGHRA and CDR2 YSYEKL. V shed 1 base, J shed 3 bases, and the junction held 4 bases outside the gene matches. The CDR3 loop spans 15 amino acids. CDR3 sequence: CASSQGTGIYYGYTF. CDR3 nucleotide sequence: TGCGCCAGCAGCCAAGGGACAGGGATTTACTATGGCTACACCTTC.

This chain uses TRBV5-1 with TRBJ2-1; 12 bases map to TRBD2. This CDR3 has 18 residues. J lost 7 bases, V lost 4 bases, and 15 bases had no gene match. Germline CDR1 is SGHRS and CDR2 is YFSETQ. Written as DNA, the CDR3 is TGCGCCAGCAGCCCGAGGGGGGGCACTAGCGGGAGGTCAAATGAGCAGTTCTTC. Its translation: CASSPRGGTSGRSNEQFF.

This chain connects TRBV7-9 to TRBJ2-7, with D possibly matching TRBD2 (5 bases). CDR1 SEHNR and CDR2 FQNEAQ come from the germline V gene (reference sequence). Trimming took off 7 bases at V and 4 bases at J, with 17 bases between the two ends. The CDR3 sequence is 14 residues long. The DNA for the CDR3 is TGTGCCAGCACCCTCTTTGAGGGTCGGTACGAGCAGTACTTC. Translation gives CASTLFEGRYEQYF. Full variable domain (remainder filled in from reference TRBV7-9 and TRBJ2-7): DTGVSQNPRHKITKRGQNVTFRCDPISEHNRLYWYRQTLGQGPEFLTYFQNEAQLEKSRLLSDRFSAERPKGSFSTLEIQRTEQGDSAMYLCASTLFEGRYEQYFGPGTRLTVT.

The chain employs TRBV7-6 and TRBJ1-4, with 7 bases aligning to TRBD1. CDR3 length: 18 residues. The junction had 12 bases not matched to a gene; V was cut back by 5 bases and J by 0 bases. Per germline, CDR1 SGHVS and CDR2 FNYEAQ. The CDR3 loop reads CASSRPGTVTTTNEKLFF. The CDR3 bases are TGTGCCAGCAGCCGTCCCGGGACAGTCACAACAACTAATGAAAAACTGTTTTTT.

This clone was counted a few times. This chain connects TRBV11-2 to TRBJ1-4; D call uncertain. The V end lost 3 bases, the J end lost 4 bases, and 6 bases lay between the germline ends. The CDR3 covers 13 residues. The germline V gene has CDR1 SGHAT and CDR2 FQNNGV. For the CDR3, the DNA is TGTGCCAGCAGCTTTTCCGGTAATGAAAAACTGTTTTTT. Translation: CASSFSGNEKLFF. Full variable domain (missing parts from reference TRBV11-2 and TRBJ1-4): EAGVAQSPRYKIIEKRQSVAFWCNPISGHATLYWYQQILGQGPKLLIQFQNNGVVDDSQLPKDRFSAERLKGVDSTLKIQPAKLEDSAVYLCASSFSGNEKLFFGSGTQLSVL.

V gene TRBV30 combines with J gene TRBJ2-5, with D uncertain. This CDR3 spans 13 amino acids. V lost 2 bases and J lost 1, with 8 bases in between. Germline assignment: CDR1 GTSNPN and CDR2 SVGIG (reference sequence). In DNA form, the CDR3 reads TGTGCCTGGAGTTCGGAAATCCAAGAGACCCAGTACTTC. Protein sequence: CAWSSEIQETQYF.

V usage is TRBV28 and J usage is TRBJ1-3; the D is unclear. V lost 1 base and J 4 bases, leaving 14 bases between the germline ends. Per the germline V gene, CDR1 is MDHEN and CDR2 is SYDVKM. This CDR3 has 16 residues. CDR3 protein: CASSLSSKRRGNTIYF. CDR3 in DNA: TGTGCCAGCAGTTTATCTTCGAAACGACGGGGAAACACCATATATTTT.

This chain joins TRBV10-2 and TRBJ2-7, with 7 bases lining up with TRBD1. Germline V lookup: CDR1 WSHSY, CDR2 SAAADI. J was trimmed by 9 bases and V by 6 bases; bases with no gene match: 14. The CDR3 has 14 residues. Here the CDR3 DNA reads TGCGCCAGCAGGCCCGGGACAGACCTACGAGGGCAGTACTTC. Translation: CASRPGTDLRGQYF.

The V gene is TRBV19, the J gene TRBJ2-7, with unresolved D. The germline V gene has CDR1 LNHDA and CDR2 SQIVND (reference sequence). The CDR3 sequence is 13 residues long. The V end was cut by 8 bases, the J end by 6 bases, with 17 bases between. The CDR3 nucleotides read TGTGCCAGTTCCCAAGGCCAGGATCGCGAGCAGTACTTC. Translating gives CASSQGQDREQYF.

This clone was seen a single time. As DNA, the CDR3 is TGTGCCAGCAGATCCGGGAATTTAGGGCGCCCCCGCTTCACCTTC. Its translation: CASRSGNLGRPRFTF. J is TRBJ1-2 and V is TRBV2; D not resolved. CDR1 and CDR2 (germline): SNHLY, FYNNEI. V shed 6 bases and J shed 13 bases, with 27 bases lying between them. The CDR3 loop spans 15 amino acids.